Listed here are 19 T cell receptor beta chains from one sample, sequenced in a study of blood T cell repertoires in COVID-19. Only in-frame clones appear in the TCRdb table, and some are missing; sequencing was by immunoSEQ multiplex PCR. The sample carries around 430,000 clones, more than 75% recorded once. The source material was PBMCs or T cells enriched from blood (not recorded which). The receptors shown here come from a woman aged 45-65 years who had recovered from COVID-19.

Points on this clone: Mismatch with germline at one junction end may stem from a read error. The genes are TRBV27 and TRBJ1-1, with unresolved D. Germline V gene data show CDR1 as MNHEY and CDR2 as SMNVEV (reference sequence). The CDR3 runs to 12 residues. The CDR3 DNA sequence: TGTGCCAGCAGAGATGAGGGCAGACTGAAGTACTTT. It yields the protein CASRDEGRLKYF.

The chain carries TRBV30 and TRBJ1-4; D possibly corresponds to TRBD1 (6 bases). Germline CDR1 and CDR2: GTSNPN and SVGIG (reference sequence). V lost 6 bases and J lost 7, with 18 bases in between. The CDR3 length is 14 residues. Here the CDR3 reads CACTPGTRAEKLFF. CDR3 DNA sequence: TGTGCCTGTACCCCCGGGACAAGGGCTGAAAAACTGTTTTTT.

This chain uses TRBV2 with TRBJ2-5, with TRBD2 identical over 12 bases. Germline CDR1 SNHLY, CDR2 FYNNEI. The CDR3 extends over 17 amino acids. After removal of 6 bases from V and 2 bases from J, the junction contained 10 bases not matched to a gene. DNA for the CDR3: TGTGCCAGCAGCCCCGGAGGACTAGCGGGGATACAAGAGACCCAGTACTTC. As protein: CASSPGGLAGIQETQYF.

The CDR3 loop is CASSQGWDTGGRPGELFF. As DNA, the CDR3 is TGTGCCAGCAGCCAAGGGTGGGATACAGGGGGTCGACCCGGGGAGCTGTTTTTT. V usage is TRBV4-2 and J usage is TRBJ2-2, with 8 nucleotides matching TRBD1. The CDR3 spans 18 residues. After removal of 1 base from V and 6 bases from J, the junction contained 13 bases not matched to a gene. Germline loops: CDR1 LGHNA, CDR2 YNFKEQ.

The chain joins TRBV29-1 to TRBJ1-1; D remains unclear. The germline V gene has CDR1 SQVTM and CDR2 ANQGSEA. The V end lost 5 bases, the J end lost 0 bases, and 16 bases lay between the germline ends. This CDR3 is 15 amino acids long. The CDR3 region has the DNA TGCAGCGTTCAGCCCGTGGAGGTGATGAACACTGAAGCTTTCTTT. Its protein product is CSVQPVEVMNTEAFF.

This chain connects TRBV4-1 to TRBJ2-2; a possible D gene is TRBD1 (5 bases). Germline CDR1 is MGHRA and CDR2 is YSYEKL. The germline V and J ends were trimmed by 1 base and 7 bases, with 13 bases remaining between them. The CDR3 has 15 amino acids. CDR3 sequence reads: CASSQGQGRHGELFF. As DNA, the CDR3 is TGCGCCAGCAGCCAAGGGCAGGGTCGTCACGGGGAGCTGTTTTTT.

This clone was seen only a few times. The V gene is TRBV7-8, the J gene TRBJ2-1, with D maybe TRBD2 (7 bases). The V end was cut by 1 base, the J end by 2 bases, with 15 bases between. The CDR3 is 17 residues long. Germline V gene sequence: CDR1 SGHVS, CDR2 FQNEAQ. DNA of the CDR3: TGTGCCAGCAGCTTAGAGGGGGGGGCTTCGGCCTACAATGAGCAGTTCTTC. This gives the protein CASSLEGGASAYNEQFF.

The chain recombines TRBV7-8 with TRBJ1-5, with TRBD1 matching 10 bases. Germline values: CDR1 SGHVS, CDR2 FQNEAQ. The V segment lost 5 bases and the J segment 6 bases; nucleotides outside the gene matches: 10. This CDR3 has 16 residues. The CDR3 sequence is CASSPGTGANSQPQHF. The CDR3 nucleotides are TGTGCCAGCAGCCCTGGGACAGGGGCCAACAGTCAGCCCCAGCATTTT.

The chain has TRBV19 and TRBJ1-2, with 7 bases identical to TRBD1. The CDR3 runs 13 residues. J lost 8 bases, V lost 3 bases, and 6 bases had no gene match. Looked up from germline, CDR1 is LNHDA and CDR2 is SQIVND (reference sequence). CDR3 protein: CASSMATGIGYTF. DNA for the CDR3: TGTGCCAGTAGTATGGCGACAGGGATCGGCTACACCTTC. The complete variable domain, with remaining parts taken from reference TRBV19 and TRBJ1-2, reads DGGITQSPKYLFRKEGQNVTLSCEQNLNHDAMYWYRQDPGQGLRLIYYSQIVNDFQKGDIAEGYSVSREKKESFPLTVTSAQKNPTAFYLCASSMATGIGYTFGSGTRLTVV.

The chain uses TRBV6-4 and TRBJ1-1, with D tentatively TRBD1 (6 bases). Trimming shortened V by 6 bases and J by 4 bases, and 18 bases separated the two germline ends. Looked up from germline, CDR1 is MRHNA and CDR2 is SNTAGT. The CDR3 contains 15 residues. The CDR3 DNA reads as TGTGCCAGCAGCCGGGACACCGGCCGGAGCACTGAAGCTTTCTTT. It yields the protein CASSRDTGRSTEAFF.

Comment on this clone: The junction and the germline gene differ at one end; a read error may be behind it. The chain uses TRBV2 and TRBJ1-2, with D possibly matching TRBD1 (5 bases). The CDR3 extends over 11 amino acids. From germline, CDR1 is SNHLY and CDR2 FYNNEI. This CDR3 is CASSLSWGREF. CDR3 coding DNA: TGTGCCAGCAGTCTGTCGTGGGGCCGCGAATTC.

This clone was counted between two and nine times. CDR3 DNA sequence: TGTGCCAGCAGTCTCCCCAGCCTAGGGCGGGGGCCCCAGCATTTT. Protein product: CASSLPSLGRGPQHF. This rearrangement joins TRBV28 to TRBJ1-5; D is unresolved. Per germline, CDR1 MDHEN and CDR2 SYDVKM. The CDR3 spans 15 residues. V was cut by 5 bases and J by 9 bases, with 20 bases left in between.

This sequence joins TRBV7-2 and TRBJ2-7, with TRBD2 identical over 7 bases. Trimming took 5 bases from V and 7 from J; bases not matched to a gene: 14. The CDR3 covers 15 residues. Germline loops: CDR1 SGHTA, CDR2 FQGNSA. The CDR3 bases are TGTGCCAGCAGCCCTAACGGTTTGGCGGGGGAAGAGCAGTACTTC. Protein: CASSPNGLAGEEQYF. The full variable domain, rest sourced from reference TRBV7-2 and TRBJ2-7, is GAGVSQSPSNKVTEKGKDVELRCDPISGHTALYWYRQSLGQGLEFLIYFQGNSAPDKSGLPSDRFSAERTGGSVSTLTIQRTQQEDSAVYLCASSPNGLAGEEQYFGPGTRLTVT.

V and J are TRBV27 and TRBJ1-2; 7 bases fit TRBD1. The CDR3 length is 15 residues. In germline, CDR1 is MNHEY, CDR2 SMNVEV (reference sequence). V shed 3 bases and J 4 bases; nucleotides not matched to a gene: 8. The CDR3 sequence: CASSFRDRVIYGYTF. The CDR3 DNA reads TGTGCCAGCAGTTTCCGAGACAGGGTTATCTATGGCTACACCTTC.

The genes are TRBV5-6 and TRBJ1-2; the match to TRBD1 covers 9 bases. The CDR3 length is 16 residues. V shed 2 bases and J 6 bases; nucleotides not matched to a gene: 11. Germline V CDR1 and CDR2: SGHDT, YYEEEE. The DNA of the CDR3 is TGTGCCAGCAGCTTATCACCGGGACAGGGAATTAATGGCTACACCTTC. Protein sequence: CASSLSPGQGINGYTF.

The chain joins TRBV5-1 to TRBJ1-2; unclear D gene. Germline CDR1 is SGHRS and CDR2 is YFSETQ. Trimming stripped 1 base from V and 5 bases from J, with 6 bases between. There are 12 residues in the CDR3. CDR3 protein: CASSLSPYGYTF. CDR3 nucleotide sequence: TGCGCCAGCAGCTTGTCTCCGTATGGCTACACCTTC.

The chain combines TRBV18 with TRBJ1-5, with 9 bases matching TRBD1. The ends lost 3 bases at V and 5 bases at J; junction bases unmatched: 5. CDR1 and CDR2 from the germline V gene are KGHSH and LQKENI. The CDR3 is 15 residues long. The CDR3 spells CASSPRTGEDQPQHF. CDR3 DNA sequence: TGTGCCAGCTCACCCCGGACAGGGGAAGATCAGCCCCAGCATTTT.

V usage is TRBV3-1 (or the pseudogene TRBV3-2) and J usage is TRBJ2-1, with 11 bases matching TRBD1. CDR1 LGHDT and CDR2 YNNKEL come from the germline V gene (reference sequence). There are 12 residues in the CDR3. V trimming: 4 bases; J trimming: 10 bases; junction bases outside the gene matches: 0. The CDR3 DNA follows: TGTGCCAGCAGCCGGACAGGGGGCGAGCAGTTCTTC. Translating gives CASSRTGGEQFF.

J is TRBJ2-7 and V is TRBV7-2, with 7 nucleotides matching TRBD1. Trimming at V came to 5 bases and at J to 6 bases, leaving 7 bases not matched to a gene. The CDR3 runs 13 residues. CDR1 and CDR2 (germline): SGHTA, FQGNSA. CDR3 residues: CASSRGPATEQYF. The CDR3 DNA sequence: TGTGCCAGCAGCAGGGGGCCGGCCACCGAGCAGTACTTC. The full variable domain, its missing parts supplied by reference TRBV7-2 and TRBJ2-7, is GAGVSQSPSNKVTEKGKDVELRCDPISGHTALYWYRQSLGQGLEFLIYFQGNSAPDKSGLPSDRFSAERTGGSVSTLTIQRTQQEDSAVYLCASSRGPATEQYFGPGTRLTVT.